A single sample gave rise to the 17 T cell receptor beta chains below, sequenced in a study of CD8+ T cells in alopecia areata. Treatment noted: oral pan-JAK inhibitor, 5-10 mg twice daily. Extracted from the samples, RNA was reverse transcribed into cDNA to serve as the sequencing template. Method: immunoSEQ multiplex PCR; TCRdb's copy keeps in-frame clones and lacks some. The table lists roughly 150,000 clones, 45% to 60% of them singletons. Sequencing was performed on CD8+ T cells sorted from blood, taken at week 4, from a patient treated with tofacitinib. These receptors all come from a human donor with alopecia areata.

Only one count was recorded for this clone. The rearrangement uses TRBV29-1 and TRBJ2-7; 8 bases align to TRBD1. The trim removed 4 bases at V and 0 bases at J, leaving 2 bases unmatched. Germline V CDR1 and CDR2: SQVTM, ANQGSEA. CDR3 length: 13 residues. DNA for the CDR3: TGCAGCGTTGCGGGGACAGGCTCCTACGAGCAGTACTTC. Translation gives CSVAGTGSYEQYF.

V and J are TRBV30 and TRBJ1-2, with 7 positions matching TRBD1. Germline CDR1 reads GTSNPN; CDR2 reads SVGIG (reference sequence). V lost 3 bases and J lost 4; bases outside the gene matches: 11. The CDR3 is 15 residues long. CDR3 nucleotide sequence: TGTGCCTGGAGGACTTGGGACAGTAGGGGCTATGGCTACACCTTC. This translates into CAWRTWDSRGYGYTF.

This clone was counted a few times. The DNA of the CDR3 is TGTGCCTGGAGGGGGGTGGGACGCCGTGAAACTGAAGCTTTCTTT. Protein: CAWRGVGRRETEAFF. This sequence joins TRBV30 and TRBJ1-1, with TRBD1 as a possible D gene (5 bases). V lost 3 bases, J lost 5 bases, and 19 bases lay in between. The CDR3 spans 15 residues. Germline V gene lookup returns CDR1 GTSNPN and CDR2 SVGIG (reference sequence).

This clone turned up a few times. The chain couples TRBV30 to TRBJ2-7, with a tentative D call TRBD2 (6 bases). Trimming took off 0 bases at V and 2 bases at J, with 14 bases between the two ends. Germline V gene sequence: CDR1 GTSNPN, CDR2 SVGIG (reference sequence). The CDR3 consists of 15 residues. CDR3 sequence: CAWSVWDSPAYEQYF. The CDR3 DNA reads TGTGCCTGGAGTGTCTGGGACTCACCTGCCTACGAGCAGTACTTC.

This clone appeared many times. CDR3 sequence reads: CASSPSPGPAEKLFF. The CDR3 DNA follows: TGTGCCAGCAGCCCTAGTCCGGGGCCTGCGGAAAAACTGTTTTTT. The chain has TRBV13 and TRBJ1-4; D is perhaps TRBD1 (5 bases). Germline CDR1 PRHDT, CDR2 FYEKMQ (reference sequence). The CDR3 runs 15 residues. V was clipped by 5 bases and J by 8 bases, with 18 bases between them. Variable domain in full (rest from reference TRBV13 and TRBJ1-4): AAGVIQSPRHLIKEKRETATLKCYPIPRHDTVYWYQQGPGQDPQFLISFYEKMQSDKGSIPDRFSAQQFSDYHSELNMSSLELGDSALYFCASSPSPGPAEKLFFGSGTQLSVL.

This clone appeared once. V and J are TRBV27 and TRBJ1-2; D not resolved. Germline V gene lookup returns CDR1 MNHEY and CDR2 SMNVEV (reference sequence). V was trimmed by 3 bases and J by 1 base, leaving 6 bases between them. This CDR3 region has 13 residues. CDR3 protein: CASSLEGNYGYTF. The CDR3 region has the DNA TGTGCCAGCAGTTTGGAGGGTAACTATGGCTACACCTTC.

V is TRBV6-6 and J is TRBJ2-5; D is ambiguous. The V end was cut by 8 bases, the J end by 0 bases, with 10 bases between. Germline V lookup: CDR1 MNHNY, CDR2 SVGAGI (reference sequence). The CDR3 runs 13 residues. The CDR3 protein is CASGPTDQETQYF. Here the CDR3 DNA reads TGTGCCAGCGGCCCGACGGACCAAGAGACCCAGTACTTC.

CDR3 sequence (DNA): TGTGCCAGCAGCGACGGGACAGCCACGTCACCCCTCCACTTT. Translation gives CASSDGTATSPLHF. The V call is TRBV9, the J call TRBJ1-6, with 7 bases identical to TRBD1. The junction had 7 bases not matched to a gene; V was cut back by 3 bases and J by 10 bases. The CDR3 covers 14 residues. Germline CDR1 and CDR2: SGDLS and YYNGEE.

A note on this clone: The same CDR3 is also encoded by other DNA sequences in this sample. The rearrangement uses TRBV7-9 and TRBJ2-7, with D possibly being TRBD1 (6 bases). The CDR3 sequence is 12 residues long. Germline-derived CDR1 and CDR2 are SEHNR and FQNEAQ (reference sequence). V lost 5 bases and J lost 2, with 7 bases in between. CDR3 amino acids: CASSKGAYEQYF. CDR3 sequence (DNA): TGTGCCAGCAGCAAGGGGGCCTACGAGCAGTACTTC. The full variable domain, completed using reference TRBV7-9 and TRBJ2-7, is DTGVSQNPRHKITKRGQNVTFRCDPISEHNRLYWYRQTLGQGPEFLTYFQNEAQLEKSRLLSDRFSAERPKGSFSTLEIQRTEQGDSAMYLCASSKGAYEQYFGPGTRLTVT.

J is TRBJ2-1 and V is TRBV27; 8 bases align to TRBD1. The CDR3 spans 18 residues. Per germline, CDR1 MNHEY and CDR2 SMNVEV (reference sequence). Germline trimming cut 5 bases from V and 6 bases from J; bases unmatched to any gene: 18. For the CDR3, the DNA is TGTGCCAGCAGTCCTGAAGGGTGGGCAGGGGGCCGGATCAATGAGCAGTTCTTC. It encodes CASSPEGWAGGRINEQFF.

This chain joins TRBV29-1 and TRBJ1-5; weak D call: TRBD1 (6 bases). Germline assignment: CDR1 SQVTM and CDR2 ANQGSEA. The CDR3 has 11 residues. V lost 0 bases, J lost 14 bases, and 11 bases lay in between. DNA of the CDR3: TGCAGCGTTGAAGATGGGGCAGGGGAGCATTTT. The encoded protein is CSVEDGAGEHF.

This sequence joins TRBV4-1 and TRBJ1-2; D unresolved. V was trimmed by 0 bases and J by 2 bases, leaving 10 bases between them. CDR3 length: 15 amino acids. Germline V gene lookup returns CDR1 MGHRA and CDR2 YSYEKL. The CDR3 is CASSQDRGRNYGYTF. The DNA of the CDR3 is TGCGCCAGCAGCCAAGACCGGGGAAGGAACTATGGCTACACCTTC.

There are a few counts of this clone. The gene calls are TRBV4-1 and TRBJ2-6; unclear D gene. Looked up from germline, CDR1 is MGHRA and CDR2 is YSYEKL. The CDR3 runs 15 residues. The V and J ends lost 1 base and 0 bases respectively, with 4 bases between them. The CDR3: CASSQGGSGANVLTF. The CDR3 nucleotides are TGCGCCAGCAGCCAAGGGGGCTCTGGGGCCAACGTCCTGACTTTC.

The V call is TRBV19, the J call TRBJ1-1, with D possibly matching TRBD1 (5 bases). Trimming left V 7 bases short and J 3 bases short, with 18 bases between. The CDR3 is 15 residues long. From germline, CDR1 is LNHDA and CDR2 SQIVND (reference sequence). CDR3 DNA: TGTGCCAGTACCAGATGGGGAGAGGGGCACACTGAAGCTTTCTTT. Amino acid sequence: CASTRWGEGHTEAFF.

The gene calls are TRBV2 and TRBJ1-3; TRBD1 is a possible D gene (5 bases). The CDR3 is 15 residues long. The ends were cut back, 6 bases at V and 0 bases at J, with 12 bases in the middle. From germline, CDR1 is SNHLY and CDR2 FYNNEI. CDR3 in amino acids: CASRVNGHSGNTIYF. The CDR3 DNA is TGTGCCAGCAGGGTAAACGGACACTCTGGAAACACCATATATTTT.

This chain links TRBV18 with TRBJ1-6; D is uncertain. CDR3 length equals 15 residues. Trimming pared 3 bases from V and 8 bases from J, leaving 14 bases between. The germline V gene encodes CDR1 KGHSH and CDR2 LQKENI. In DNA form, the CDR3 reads TGTGCCAGCTCACCCCTTAAGGGCCGGGATTCACCCCTCCACTTT. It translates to CASSPLKGRDSPLHF.

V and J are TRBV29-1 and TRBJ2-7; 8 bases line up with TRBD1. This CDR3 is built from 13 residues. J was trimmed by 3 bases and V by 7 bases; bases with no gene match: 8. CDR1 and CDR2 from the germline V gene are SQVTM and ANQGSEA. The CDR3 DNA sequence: TGCAGCGCGATGACAGGGGAACGCTACGAGCAGTACTTC. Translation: CSAMTGERYEQYF.